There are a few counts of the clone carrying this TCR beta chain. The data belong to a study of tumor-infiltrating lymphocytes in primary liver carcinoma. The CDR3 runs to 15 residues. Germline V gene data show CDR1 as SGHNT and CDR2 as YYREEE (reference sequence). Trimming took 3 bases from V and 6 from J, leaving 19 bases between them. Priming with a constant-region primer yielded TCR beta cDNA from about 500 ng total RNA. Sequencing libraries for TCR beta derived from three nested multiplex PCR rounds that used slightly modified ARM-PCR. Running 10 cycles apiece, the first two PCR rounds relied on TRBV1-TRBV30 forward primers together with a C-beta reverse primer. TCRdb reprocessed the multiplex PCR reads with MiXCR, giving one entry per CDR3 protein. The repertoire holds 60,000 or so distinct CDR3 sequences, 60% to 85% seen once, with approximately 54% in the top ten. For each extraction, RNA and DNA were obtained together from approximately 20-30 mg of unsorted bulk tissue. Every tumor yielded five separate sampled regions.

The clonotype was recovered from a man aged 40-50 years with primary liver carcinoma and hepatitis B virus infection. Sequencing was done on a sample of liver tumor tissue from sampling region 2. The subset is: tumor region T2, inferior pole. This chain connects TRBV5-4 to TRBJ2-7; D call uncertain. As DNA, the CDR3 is TGTGCCAGCAGCTCTGGGAAAGGCGCGAGAGGCGAGCAGTACTTC. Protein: CASSSGKGARGEQYF.